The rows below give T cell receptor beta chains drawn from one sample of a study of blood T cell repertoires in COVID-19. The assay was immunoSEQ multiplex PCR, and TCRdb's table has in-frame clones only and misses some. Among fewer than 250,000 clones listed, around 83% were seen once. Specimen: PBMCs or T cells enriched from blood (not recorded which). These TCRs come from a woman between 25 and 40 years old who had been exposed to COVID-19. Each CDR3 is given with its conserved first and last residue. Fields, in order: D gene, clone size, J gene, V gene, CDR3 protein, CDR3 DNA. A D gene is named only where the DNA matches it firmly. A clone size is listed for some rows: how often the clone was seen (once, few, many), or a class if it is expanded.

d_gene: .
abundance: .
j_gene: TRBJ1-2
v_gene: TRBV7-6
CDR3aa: CASSLAGHAGDGYTF
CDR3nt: TGTGCCAGCAGCTTAGCGGGACACGCGGGGGATGGCTACACCTTC

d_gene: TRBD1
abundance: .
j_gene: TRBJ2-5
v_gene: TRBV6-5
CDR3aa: CATKRGQGLETQYF
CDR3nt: TGTGCCACCAAACGGGGACAGGGGTTGGAGACCCAGTACTTC

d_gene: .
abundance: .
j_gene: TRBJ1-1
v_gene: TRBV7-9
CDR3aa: CASSLARVTAEAFF
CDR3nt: TGTGCCAGCAGCTTGGCCAGGGTCACGGCTGAAGCTTTCTTT

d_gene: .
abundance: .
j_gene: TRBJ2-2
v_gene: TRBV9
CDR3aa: CASSPFGHTTGELFF
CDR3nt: TGTGCCAGCAGCCCCTTTGGACACACCACCGGGGAGCTGTTTTTT

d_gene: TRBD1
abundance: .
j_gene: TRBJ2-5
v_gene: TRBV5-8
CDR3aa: CASSLMTGQETQYF
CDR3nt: TGTGCCAGCAGCTTGATGACAGGGCAAGAGACCCAGTACTTC

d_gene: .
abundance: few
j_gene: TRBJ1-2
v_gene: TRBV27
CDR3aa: CASSLGQFYGYTF
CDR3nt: TGTGCCAGCAGTTTGGGCCAGTTCTATGGCTACACCTTC

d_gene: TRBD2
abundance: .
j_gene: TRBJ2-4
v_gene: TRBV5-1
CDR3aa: CASSPRLAGAKNIQYF
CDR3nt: TGCGCCAGCAGCCCTCGACTAGCGGGAGCCAAAAACATTCAGTACTTC

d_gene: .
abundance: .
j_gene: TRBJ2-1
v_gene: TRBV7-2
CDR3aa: CASSFNSGESYNEQFF
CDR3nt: TGTGCCAGCAGCTTCAATAGCGGTGAATCCTACAATGAGCAGTTCTTC

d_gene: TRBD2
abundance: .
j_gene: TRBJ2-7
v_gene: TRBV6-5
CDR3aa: CASSLLAGGSYEQYF
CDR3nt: TGTGCCAGCAGCCTCCTAGCGGGGGGATCCTACGAGCAGTACTTC

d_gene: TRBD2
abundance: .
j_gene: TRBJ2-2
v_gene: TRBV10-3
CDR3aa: CAISDRLAGGPNTGELFF
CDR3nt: TGTGCCATCAGTGATAGACTAGCGGGGGGCCCGAACACCGGGGAGCTGTTTTTT

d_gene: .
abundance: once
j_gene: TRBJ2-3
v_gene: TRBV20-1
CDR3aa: CSAARLDTQYF
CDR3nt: TGCAGTGCTGCCAGGTTAGATACGCAGTATTTT

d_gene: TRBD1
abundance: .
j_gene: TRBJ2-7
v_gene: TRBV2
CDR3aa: CASSLGSGRQGAYEQYF
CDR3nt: TGTGCCAGCAGTTTAGGGTCCGGGAGACAGGGGGCCTACGAGCAGTACTTC

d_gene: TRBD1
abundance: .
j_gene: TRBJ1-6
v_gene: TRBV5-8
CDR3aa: CASRDGQGLGNSPLHF
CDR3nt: TGTGCCAGCAGAGATGGACAGGGGCTAGGAAATTCACCCCTCCACTTT

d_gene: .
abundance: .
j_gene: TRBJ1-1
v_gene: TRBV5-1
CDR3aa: CASSPGHSNTEAFF
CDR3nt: TGCGCCAGCAGCCCGGGACACTCGAACACTGAAGCTTTCTTT

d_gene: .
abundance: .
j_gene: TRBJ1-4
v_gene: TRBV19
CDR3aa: CASTQPGEGEKLFF
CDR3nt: TGTGCCAGTACCCAGCCAGGGGAGGGCGAAAAACTGTTTTTT

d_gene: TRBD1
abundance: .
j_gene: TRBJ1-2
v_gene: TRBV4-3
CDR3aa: CASSQLTGEDYGYTF
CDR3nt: TGCGCCAGCAGCCAATTGACAGGGGAGGACTATGGCTACACCTTC

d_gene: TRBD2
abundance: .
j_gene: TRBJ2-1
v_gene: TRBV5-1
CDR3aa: CASSLAPSGGFWNEQFF
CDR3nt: TGCGCCAGCAGCTTGGCCCCTAGCGGGGGTTTTTGGAATGAGCAGTTCTTC

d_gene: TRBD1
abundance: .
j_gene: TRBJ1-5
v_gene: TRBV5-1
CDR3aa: CASSLSAGTGNQPQHF
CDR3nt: TGCGCCAGCAGCCTATCCGCCGGGACAGGGAATCAGCCCCAGCATTTT

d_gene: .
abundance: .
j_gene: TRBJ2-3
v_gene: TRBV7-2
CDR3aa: CASSSEGVAGDTQYF
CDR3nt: TGTGCCAGCAGCTCCGAGGGGGTAGCGGGAGATACGCAGTATTTT

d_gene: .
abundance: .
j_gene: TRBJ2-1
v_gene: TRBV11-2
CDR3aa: CASSLDPGDSYNEQFF
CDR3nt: TGTGCCAGCAGCTTAGATCCAGGGGATTCCTACAATGAGCAGTTCTTC

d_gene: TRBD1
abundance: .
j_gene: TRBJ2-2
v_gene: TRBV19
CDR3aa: CASSDRGDTGELFF
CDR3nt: TGTGCCAGTAGTGACAGGGGAGACACCGGGGAGCTGTTTTTT

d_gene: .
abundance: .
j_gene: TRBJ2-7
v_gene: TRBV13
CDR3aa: CASSSGYQGPSYEQYF
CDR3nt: TGTGCCAGCAGCTCCGGCTACCAGGGGCCCTCCTACGAGCAGTACTTC

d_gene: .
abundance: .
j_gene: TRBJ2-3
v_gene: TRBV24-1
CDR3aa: CATSRVGTDTQYF
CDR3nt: TGTGCCACCAGCAGGGTTGGGACAGATACGCAGTATTTT

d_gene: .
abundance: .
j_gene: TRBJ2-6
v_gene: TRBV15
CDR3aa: CATSSTGISSGANVLTF
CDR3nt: TGTGCCACCAGCAGTACAGGGATTTCCTCTGGGGCCAACGTCCTGACTTTC

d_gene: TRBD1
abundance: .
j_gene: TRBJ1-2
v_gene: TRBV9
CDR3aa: CASSSPPGTGVANYGYTF
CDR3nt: TGTGCCAGCAGCTCCCCCCCCGGGACAGGGGTGGCTAACTATGGCTACACCTTC

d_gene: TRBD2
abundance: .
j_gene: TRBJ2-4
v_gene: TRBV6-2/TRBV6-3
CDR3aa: CASSYLAGASPTKNIQYF
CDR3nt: TGTGCCAGCAGTTACCTAGCGGGGGCCTCACCCACCAAAAACATTCAGTACTTC

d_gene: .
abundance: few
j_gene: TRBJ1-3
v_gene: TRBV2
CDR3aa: CASREVLSGNTIYF
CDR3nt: TGTGCCAGCAGGGAGGTACTCTCTGGAAACACCATATATTTT

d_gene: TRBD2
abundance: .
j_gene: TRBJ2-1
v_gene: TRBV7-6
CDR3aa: CASSGTGGTSGYNEQFF
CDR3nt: TGTGCCAGTTCCGGGACTGGCGGGACTAGCGGATACAATGAGCAGTTCTTC

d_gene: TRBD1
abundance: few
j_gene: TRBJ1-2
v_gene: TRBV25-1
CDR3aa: CASSEWDRDHGYTF
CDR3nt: TGTGCCAGCAGTGAATGGGACAGGGACCATGGCTACACCTTC

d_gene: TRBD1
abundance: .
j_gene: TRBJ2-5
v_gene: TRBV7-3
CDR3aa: CASSPTGFETQYF
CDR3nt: TGTGCCAGCAGCCCGACAGGGTTCGAGACCCAGTACTTC

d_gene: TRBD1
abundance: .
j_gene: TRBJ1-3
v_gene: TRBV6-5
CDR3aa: CAGRTGGAGNTIYF
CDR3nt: TGTGCCGGCCGGACAGGGGGTGCTGGAAACACCATATATTTT

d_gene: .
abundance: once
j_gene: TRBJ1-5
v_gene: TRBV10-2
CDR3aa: CASSAFFGQGGNQPQHF
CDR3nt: TGCGCCAGCAGTGCTTTCTTCGGCCAGGGTGGCAATCAGCCCCAGCATTTT